Reported below is one TCR beta chain. The antigen it binds to is not known. The record has no base qualities; no much larger clone is one base away. The protocol used for the library was the immunoSEQ multiplex PCR assay. The authors processed their data as follows. To diagnose cytomegalovirus status from the catalog of TCR beta chain sequences, a statistical classification framework was built. TCRdb limited this immuneACCESS table to in-frame rearrangements with V and J called. A share of clones is missing; checked studies link under half to unresolved V genes, and the rest is unexplained. D and trimming come from the DNA, and the V and J calls and clone size come from that table. Here the sample has about 220,000 clones; approximately 90% occur a single time. The top ten clonotypes cover more than 0.85% of the sample. The data were obtained in a study of cytomegalovirus exposure and HLA in healthy donors listed by TCRdb under 2017. With regard to the full study: The roughly 700 repertoires of the first cohort and the 95 to 150 validation repertoires were produced on the same platform, according to a later analysis. The study aimed to test whether cataloging public T cell receptors could reveal signatures of past pathogen exposure. A separate validation cohort of more than 100 different subjects was used in addition to the roughly 670-subject first cohort. The study combined high-throughput TCR immunosequencing, statistical association of individual TCRs with disease status, and machine learning to predict cytomegalovirus infection status.

The paper's findings and limits, for the study overall: The validation cohort had no HLA typing available for a later analysis, so co-occurrence within that cohort was assessed over all 130 or so repertoires. Cytomegalovirus status was reported to be diagnosed by the classifier with high specificity and sensitivity in both the original and validation cohorts. A total of about 150 TCR beta chains were listed by the study as associated with cytomegalovirus. Most TCR sequences were observed very rarely across donors, whereas some public TCRs were present in many individuals. The authors suggested that the approach could potentially be extended to other disease states and immunological phenotypes. A few of the identified cytomegalovirus-associated TCR beta chains were confirmed in vitro to be specific for cytomegalovirus antigens. Subsequent analysis determined that TCRs grouped into clusters in the first cohort also showed a tendency toward co-occurrence across the 120 validation repertoires, and 94% of cluster scores exceeded 0.

At the junction V is shortened by 3 bases and J by 4 bases, with 11 bases in between. CDR1 is given as SNHLY and CDR2 as FYNNEI, both from the germline V gene. The CDR3 goes from the cysteine to the phenylalanine over 14 residues. The sequence is cut down to CDR3 DNA, 42 bases in frame from base 1. Donors formed part of the validation cohort, which comprised fewer than 150 subjects and was distinct from the first cohort of 666 subjects. The sample consisted of PBMCs. The rearranged segments are TRBV2 and TRBJ2-3; TRBD2 might be the D gene, on 5 matching bases. This sequence originates from a woman in her late teens or twenties in good health and CMV-seronegative. CDR3 reads: CASSEPSPPDTQYF. The DNA reads TGTGCCAGCAGTGAGCCTAGCCCGCCAGATACGCAGTATTTT.